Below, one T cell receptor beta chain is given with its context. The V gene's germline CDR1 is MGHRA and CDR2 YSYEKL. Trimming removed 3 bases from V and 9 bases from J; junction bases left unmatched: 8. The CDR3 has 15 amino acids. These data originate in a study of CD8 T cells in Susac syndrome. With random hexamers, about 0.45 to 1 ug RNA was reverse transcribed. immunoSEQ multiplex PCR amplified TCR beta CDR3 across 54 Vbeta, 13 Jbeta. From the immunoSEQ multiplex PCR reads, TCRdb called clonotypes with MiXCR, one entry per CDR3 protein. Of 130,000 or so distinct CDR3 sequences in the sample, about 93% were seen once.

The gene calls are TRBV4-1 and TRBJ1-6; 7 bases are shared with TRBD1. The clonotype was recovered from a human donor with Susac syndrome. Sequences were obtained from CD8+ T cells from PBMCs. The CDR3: CASSHPQGRSSPLHF. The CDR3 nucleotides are TGCGCCAGCAGCCACCCACAGGGGCGAAGTTCACCCCTCCACTTT.